This T cell receptor beta chain was observed in a study of blood T cells in healthy people across ages. Study observations and caveats: The lack of PBMC sorting stopped any conclusive naive versus antigen-experienced comparison. Across the age range, TCR beta diversity per million T cells fell in a roughly linear way.

CDR1 and CDR2 from the germline V gene are SGHDT and YYEEEE. This CDR3 contains 11 residues. The V end was cut by 4 bases, the J end by 9 bases, with 9 bases between. Notes on this clonotype: Its antigen is currently unknown.

A J-beta primer mix and a sample-barcoded 5' primer were used in a second PCR of about 6 to 12 cycles. TCRdb itself ran the 5' RACE reads through MiXCR, one entry per CDR3 protein. Among fewer than 950,000 distinct CDR3 sequences listed, approximately 55% were seen once. The clonotype originates from a man older than 75 in good health. The V and J genes are TRBV5-6 and TRBJ2-3; no reliable D call. The sequencing sample was made of blood. DNA of the CDR3: TGTGCCAGCAGCCTCCTGAGGACGCAGTATTTT. Its translation is CASSLLRTQYF.